This T cell receptor beta chain comes out of a study of blood T cell repertoires in COVID-19. The V and J ends lost 5 bases and 5 bases, in that order; junction bases with no gene match: 7. Germline V gene lookup returns CDR1 LGHDT and CDR2 YNNKEL (reference sequence). The CDR3 is made up of 15 amino acids. TCRdb's copy holds only in-frame clones and misses some; the assay was immunoSEQ multiplex PCR. The table shows roughly 86,000 clones, with roughly 86% occurring only once. The sequenced sample consisted of peripheral blood. This TCR derives from a middle-aged man with active or convalescent COVID-19. This sequence joins TRBV3-1 (or the pseudogene TRBV3-2) and TRBJ1-5; 9 positions agree with TRBD1. The CDR3 DNA reads TGTGCCAGCAGCACCCGGACAGGGGTTGATCAGCCCCAGCATTTT. Translation: CASSTRTGVDQPQHF.